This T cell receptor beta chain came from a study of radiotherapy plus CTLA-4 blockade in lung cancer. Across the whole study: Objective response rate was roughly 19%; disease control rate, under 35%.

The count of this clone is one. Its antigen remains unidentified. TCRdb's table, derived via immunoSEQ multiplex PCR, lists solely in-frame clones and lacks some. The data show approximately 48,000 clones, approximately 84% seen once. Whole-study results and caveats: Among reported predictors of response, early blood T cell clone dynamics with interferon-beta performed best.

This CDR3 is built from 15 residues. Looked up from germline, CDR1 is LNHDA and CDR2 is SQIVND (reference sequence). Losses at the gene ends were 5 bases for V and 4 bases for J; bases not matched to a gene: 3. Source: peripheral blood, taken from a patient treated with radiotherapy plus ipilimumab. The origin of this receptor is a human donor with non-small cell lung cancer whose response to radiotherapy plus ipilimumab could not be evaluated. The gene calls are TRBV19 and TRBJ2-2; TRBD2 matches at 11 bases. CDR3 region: CASSLAGGITGELFF. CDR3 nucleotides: TGTGCCAGTAGTCTAGCGGGAGGTATCACCGGGGAGCTGTTTTTT.